The rows below give T cell receptor beta chains drawn from one sample of a study of vaccination and CD4 T cells after COVID-19. Their target antigens are unknown. Each CDR3 protein gets one entry after TCRdb re-called the PCR reads with MiXCR. The sample carries 10,000 to 15,000 distinct CDR3 sequences, roughly three fifths recorded once. The sequenced sample was CD4+ T cells from blood, cultured in vitro. Receptors were obtained from a human donor who had recovered from COVID-19. The CDR3 runs from the conserved cysteine through the conserved F or W. A D gene is named only where the DNA matches it firmly. Size is stated for part of the rows, as once, few or many counts, or as a class when the clone is expanded.

j_call clone_size v_call d_call cdr3_nt cdr3_aa
TRBJ1-5 - TRBV25-1 - TGTGCCAGCAGTGCCCGAGGAGGTAATAATCAGCCCCAGCATTTT CASSARGGNNQPQHF
TRBJ1-5 - TRBV5-1 - TGCGCCAGCAGCTTGGCAGGGCTTCAGCCCCAGCATTTT CASSLAGLQPQHF
TRBJ1-5 - TRBV19 - TGTGCCAGTAGTATCCCTCGTCAGCCCCAGCATTTT CASSIPRQPQHF
TRBJ2-7 - TRBV7-2 - TGTGCCAGCAGCTCAGCTAACGAGCAGTACTTC CASSSANEQYF
TRBJ2-7 once TRBV30 - TGTGCCTGGAGTCCCACCCAGGTCAGCTCCTACGAGCAGTACTTC CAWSPTQVSSYEQYF
TRBJ2-1 - TRBV6-1 - TGTGCCAGCAGTGAATTGGACGGAGTGAATGAGCAGTTCTTC CASSELDGVNEQFF
TRBJ2-3 few TRBV20-1 TRBD2 TGCAGTGCTAGAAGGGCCGCTACTAGCGGGAGCTTGTACGGCACAGATACGCAGTATTTT CSARRAATSGSLYGTDTQYF
TRBJ2-7 - TRBV6-2/TRBV6-3 - TGTGCCAGCTGGGCCGGGACCTACGAGCAGTACTTC CASWAGTYEQYF
TRBJ2-7 - TRBV7-2 - TGTGCCAGCAGCCCCATTGCCGGGCGCTCCTACGAGCAGTACTTC CASSPIAGRSYEQYF
TRBJ2-1 - TRBV9 TRBD2 TGTGCCAGCAGCGTAGGTGGATGGGCGTCTAGCGGGAGGTCGTCCTACAATGAGCAGTTCTTC CASSVGGWASSGRSSYNEQFF
TRBJ2-5 - TRBV7-2 - TGTGCCAGCAGCGAAATAAGAAGCAAAGAGACCCAGTACTTC CASSEIRSKETQYF
TRBJ2-1 - TRBV27 TRBD1 TGTGCCAGCAGTTCGGACAGGGGCGGTTATCATGAGCAGTTCTTC CASSSDRGGYHEQFF
TRBJ2-5 - TRBV4-1 TRBD1 TGCGCCAGCAGCCGCGGACAGGGAGAAGAGACCCAGTACTTC CASSRGQGEETQYF
TRBJ2-7 - TRBV25-1 TRBD2 TGTGCCAGCAGTGCCCCCGGGAGGGCCTTCGACGAGCAGTACTTC CASSAPGRAFDEQYF
TRBJ2-7 - TRBV28 - TGTGCCAGCAGTTTAAAGGGGAGGAACTCCTACGAGCAGTACTTC CASSLKGRNSYEQYF
TRBJ2-5 - TRBV30 TRBD1 TGTGCCTGGGCGGTCGTACGGACAGGGGGCCGTCGGGAGACCCAGTACTTC CAWAVVRTGGRRETQYF
TRBJ1-6 - TRBV11-3 - TGTGCCAGCAGCTTAGCCCTCCACTTT CASSLALHF
TRBJ2-3 - TRBV15 TRBD2 TGTGCCACCAGCAGAGCGGGAGGGCCCATAGATACGCAGTATTTT CATSRAGGPIDTQYF
TRBJ2-7 - TRBV20-1 - TGCAGTGCTTCCGAGAACTCCTACGAGCAGTACTTC CSASENSYEQYF
TRBJ2-3 - TRBV30 - TGTGCCTGGAGTGTACGTGGCGGCACAGATACGCAGTATTTT CAWSVRGGTDTQYF
TRBJ2-1 - TRBV28 - TGTGCCAGCAGTTCCCCAAGCCATCCCACCTACAATGAGCAGTTCTTC CASSSPSHPTYNEQFF
TRBJ2-1 - TRBV6-5 - TGTGCCAGCAGTTACCGGGGCTTACAGCGGGTAGAGCAGTTCTTC CASSYRGLQRVEQFF